The 9 T cell receptor beta chains listed next were all sequenced from one sample in a study of cytomegalovirus exposure and HLA in healthy donors. Researchers ran the PCR with 60 Vbeta and 13 Jbeta primers. Data came from immunoSEQ multiplex PCR; TCRdb stores just in-frame clones and leaves some out. The data hold under 200,000 clones, with roughly 79% observed a single time. Sequencing was carried out using PBMCs. These receptors all stem from a man in his forties in good health and CMV-seronegative.

The rearrangement joins TRBV30 to TRBJ2-7; 7 nucleotides match TRBD1. This CDR3 is 13 amino acids long. V dropped 0 bases and J dropped 3; count of bases not matched to a gene: 2. The germline CDR1 and CDR2 sequences are GTSNPN and SVGIG (reference sequence). CDR3 loop: CAWSVGQRYEQYF. DNA of the CDR3: TGTGCCTGGAGTGTGGGACAGCGCTACGAGCAGTACTTC.

The chain links TRBV2 to TRBJ2-7; 13 bases map to TRBD2. The V segment lost 3 bases and the J segment 3 bases; nucleotides outside the gene matches: 8. The CDR3 sequence is 17 residues long. Germline V gives CDR1 SNHLY, CDR2 FYNNEI. The DNA for the CDR3 is TGTGCCAGCAGTGAGCAACTAGCGGGAGGGCCCCTCTACGAGCAGTACGTC. Its protein product is CASSEQLAGGPLYEQYV.

The chain has TRBV27 and TRBJ2-7; tentatively, D is TRBD1 (5 bases). The V end lost 2 bases, the J end lost 4 bases, and 9 bases lay between the germline ends. The germline V gene encodes CDR1 MNHEY and CDR2 SMNVEV (reference sequence). The CDR3 length is 13 residues. CDR3 loop: CASSLLQGYEQYF. The CDR3 DNA reads TGTGCCAGCAGTTTACTCCAGGGTTACGAGCAGTACTTC.

In the case of this clone: One end of the junction fails to match germline, which may point to a read error. V and J are TRBV25-1 and TRBJ2-4, with D unresolved. The CDR3 runs to 14 residues. Germline V gene data show CDR1 as MGHDK and CDR2 as SYGVNS. In DNA form, the CDR3 reads TGTGCCAGCAGTAGTAGAAAAGCCAAAAACAGTCAGTACTTC. It specifies CASSSRKAKNSQYF.

The chain carries TRBV9 and TRBJ2-7; 7 bases are a match to TRBD1. V lost 4 bases and J lost 3; bases outside the gene matches: 10. The CDR3 runs 15 residues. Looked up from germline, CDR1 is SGDLS and CDR2 is YYNGEE. The CDR3 DNA reads TGTGCCAGCAGCAAAACCCCCACAGGGGTCTACGAGCAGTACTTC. Protein: CASSKTPTGVYEQYF.

In DNA, the CDR3 is TGTGCCAGCAGCCCCGGTGGGACAGAGCCCACCGGGGAGCTGTTTTTT. Encoded protein: CASSPGGTEPTGELFF. The chain uses TRBV7-9 and TRBJ2-2, with TRBD1 identical over 7 bases. Germline V gene sequence: CDR1 SEHNR, CDR2 FQNEAQ (reference sequence). The CDR3 runs to 16 residues. The junction had 10 bases not matched to a gene; V was cut back by 5 bases and J by 4 bases.

The chain joins TRBV27 to TRBJ2-7; the D is unclear. The CDR3 covers 12 residues. The germline gives CDR1 MNHEY, CDR2 SMNVEV (reference sequence). The V end lost 7 bases, the J end lost 4 bases, and 11 bases lay between the germline ends. The CDR3 spells CASMSIFYEQYF. CDR3 bases: TGTGCCAGCATGTCTATTTTTTACGAGCAGTACTTC.

V and J are TRBV19 and TRBJ2-2; D is possibly TRBD1 (6 bases). The germline V gene has CDR1 LNHDA and CDR2 SQIVND (reference sequence). The CDR3 runs 14 residues. V was cut by 7 bases and J by 4 bases, with 13 bases left in between. CDR3 in DNA: TGTGCCAGTACCCTGAGGGGGACCACCGGGGAGCTGTTTTTT. It codes for CASTLRGTTGELFF.

Details on this clone: The same CDR3 also results from other DNA sequences found in this sample. The chain joins TRBV30 to TRBJ1-1; no clear D gene. The CDR3 runs to 12 residues. Germline lookup yields CDR1 GTSNPN and CDR2 SVGIG (reference sequence). Trimming took 4 bases from V and 4 from J, leaving 10 bases between them. CDR3 region: CAWTQGSTEAFF. The CDR3 DNA follows: TGTGCCTGGACCCAAGGGAGCACTGAAGCTTTCTTT.